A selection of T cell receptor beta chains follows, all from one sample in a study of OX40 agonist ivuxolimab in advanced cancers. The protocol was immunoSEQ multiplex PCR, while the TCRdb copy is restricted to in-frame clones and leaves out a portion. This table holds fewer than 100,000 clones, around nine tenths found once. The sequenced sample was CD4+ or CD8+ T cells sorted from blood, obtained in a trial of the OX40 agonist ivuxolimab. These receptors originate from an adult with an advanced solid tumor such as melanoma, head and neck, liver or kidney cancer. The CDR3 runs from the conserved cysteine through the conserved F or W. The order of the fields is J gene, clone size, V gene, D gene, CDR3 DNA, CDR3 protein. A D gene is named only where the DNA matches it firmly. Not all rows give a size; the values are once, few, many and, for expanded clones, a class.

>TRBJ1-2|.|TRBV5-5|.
TGTGCCAGCAGCTTGACTGGAGGGGCTAACTATGGCTACACCTTC
CASSLTGGANYGYTF
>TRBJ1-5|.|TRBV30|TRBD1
TGTGCCTGGAGTGTACGACAGGGCTACAATCAGCCCCAGCATTTT
CAWSVRQGYNQPQHF
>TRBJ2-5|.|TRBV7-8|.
TGTGCCAGCAACCGCGCCCTAGGGCCGGGGGAGACCCAGTACTTC
CASNRALGPGETQYF
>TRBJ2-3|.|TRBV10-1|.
TGCGCCAGCAGTGAGTCCACCGAGCAAGATACGCAGTATTTT
CASSESTEQDTQYF
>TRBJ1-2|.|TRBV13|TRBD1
TGTGCCAGCAGCTTAGGAAACTCAGGGGGCGCGGCGGATGGCTACACCTTC
CASSLGNSGGAADGYTF
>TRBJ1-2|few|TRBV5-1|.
TGCGCCAGCAGCTTGGAGGAGGGATCTAACTATGGCTACACCTTC
CASSLEEGSNYGYTF
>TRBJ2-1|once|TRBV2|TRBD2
TGTGCCAGCAGGGTTAGCGGGACAATCTATGAGCAGTTCTTC
CASRVSGTIYEQFF
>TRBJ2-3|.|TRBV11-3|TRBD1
TGTGCCAGCAGCTTAAGGACAGGTGGAGATACGCAGTATTTT
CASSLRTGGDTQYF
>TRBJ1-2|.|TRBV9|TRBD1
TGTGCCAGCAGAACAGGGGAGAGGAGCTACACCTTC
CASRTGERSYTF
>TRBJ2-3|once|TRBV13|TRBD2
TGTGCCAGCAGCGCATCACTAGCGGGAGGATACACAGATACGCAGTATTTT
CASSASLAGGYTDTQYF
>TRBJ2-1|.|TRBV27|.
TGTGCCAGCAGTTTAAAGTCCGCCGGTCGGACTTACTTCTTC
CASSLKSAGRTYFF
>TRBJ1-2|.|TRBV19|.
TGTGCCAGTAGCCGACAGTCAGACTATGGCTACACCTTC
CASSRQSDYGYTF
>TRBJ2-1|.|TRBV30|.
TGTGCCTGGGGACGAGCAGACTACAGGAATGAGCAGTTCTTC
CAWGRADYRNEQFF
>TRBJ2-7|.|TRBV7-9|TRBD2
TGTGCCAGCAGCCCACCGGCGGGGGTTAACGAGCAGTACTTC
CASSPPAGVNEQYF
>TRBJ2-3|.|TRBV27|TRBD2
TGTGCCAGCAGTCCCATAACTAGCGGGAGAGTCACAGATACGCAGTATTTT
CASSPITSGRVTDTQYF
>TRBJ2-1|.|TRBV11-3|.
TGTGCCAGCAGCTCCCAATATGCTAGCGACTACTACAATGAGCAGTTCTTC
CASSSQYASDYYNEQFF
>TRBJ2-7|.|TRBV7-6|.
TGTGCCAGCAGCACGACTAGTTCCTACGAGCAGTACTTC
CASSTTSSYEQYF
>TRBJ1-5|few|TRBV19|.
TGTGCCAGTACGTCCGGGCCAAAGGGTGAGCCCCAGCATTTT
CASTSGPKGEPQHF
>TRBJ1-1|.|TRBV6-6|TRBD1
TGTGCCAGCAGTTACGGGGGACAGACGAACACTGAAGCTTTCTTT
CASSYGGQTNTEAFF
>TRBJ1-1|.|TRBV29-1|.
TGCAGCGTTGGGGGAGGAATCACTGAAGCTTTCTTT
CSVGGGITEAFF
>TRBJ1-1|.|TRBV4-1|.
TGCGCCAGCAGCCCCCCGGGACGGACGAACACTGAAGCTTTCTTT
CASSPPGRTNTEAFF
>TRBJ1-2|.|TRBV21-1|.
TGTGCCAGACAGGGTGGCGACTATGGCTACACCTTC
CARQGGDYGYTF
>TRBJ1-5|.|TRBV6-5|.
TGTGCCAGCAGTTATACCGGGCATCAGCCCCAGCATTTT
CASSYTGHQPQHF
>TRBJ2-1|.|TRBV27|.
TGTGCCAGCTCCGTGGTCGGGGATGAGCAGTTCTTC
CASSVVGDEQFF
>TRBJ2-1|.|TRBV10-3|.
TGTGCCATCAGTGGGGTAGGGATCTCCTACAATGAGCAGTTCTTC
CAISGVGISYNEQFF
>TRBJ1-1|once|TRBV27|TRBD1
TGTGCCAGCAGTCACGACCCAGGGGGCTTATATGAAGCTTTCTTT
CASSHDPGGLYEAFF
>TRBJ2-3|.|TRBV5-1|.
TGCGCCAGCAGCTTGGTCGGGACCAAGCAGGCAGATACGCAGTATTTT
CASSLVGTKQADTQYF
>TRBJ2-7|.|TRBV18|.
TGTGCCAGCTCACCGATGGAAACCGGGGACTACGAGCAGTACTTC
CASSPMETGDYEQYF
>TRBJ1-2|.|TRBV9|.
TGTGCCAGCAGCGTACAGGGCAGTTATGGCTACACCTTC
CASSVQGSYGYTF
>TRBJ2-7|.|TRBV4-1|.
TGCGCCAGCAGCCAAGAACCAGCGCCTAGCTCCTACGAGCAGTACTTC
CASSQEPAPSSYEQYF
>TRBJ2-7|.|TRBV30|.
TGTGCCTTCCTGGACCATTCCTACGAGCAGTACTTC
CAFLDHSYEQYF
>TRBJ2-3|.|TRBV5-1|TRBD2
TGCGCCAGCAGCTTGGGTAGGGCTAGCGGGCATCTTAGCACAGATACGCAGTATTTT
CASSLGRASGHLSTDTQYF
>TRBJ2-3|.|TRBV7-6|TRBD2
TGTGCCAGCAGCTTAAGGGCGGGAGATGGTGCAGATACGCAGTATTTT
CASSLRAGDGADTQYF
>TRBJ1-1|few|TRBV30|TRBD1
TGTGCCTGGAGTTCCGGGACAGGGAGGACTGAAGCTTTCTTT
CAWSSGTGRTEAFF
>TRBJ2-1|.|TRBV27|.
TGTCCTCCAATGGGACCCCTAGGGCAGTTCTTC
CPPMGPLGQFF
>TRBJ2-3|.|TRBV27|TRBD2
TGTGCCAGCAGTCCCGGACTAGCGGGACCAGCTTACACAGATACGCAGTATTTT
CASSPGLAGPAYTDTQYF
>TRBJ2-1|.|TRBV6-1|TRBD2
TGTGCCAGCAGTGTTCGGCGGGAGGAAGCCTGGCCGCAGTTCTTC
CASSVRREEAWPQFF
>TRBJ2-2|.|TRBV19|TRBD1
TGTGCCAGTAGTGACAGGGTGGTATTGGGGCCCGGGGAGCTGTTTTTT
CASSDRVVLGPGELFF
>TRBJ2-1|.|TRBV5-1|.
TGCGCCAGCAGCTTGGTTTCGGGGTGGGAGTTCTTC
CASSLVSGWEFF
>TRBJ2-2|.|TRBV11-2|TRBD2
TGTGCCAGCAGCTTAGACCCGGGACTAGCGGACACCGGGGAGCTGTTTTTT
CASSLDPGLADTGELFF
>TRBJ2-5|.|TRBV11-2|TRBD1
TGTGCCAGCAGCTCTCTTCCGGGACAGCTAATCGAGACCCAGTACTTC
CASSSLPGQLIETQYF
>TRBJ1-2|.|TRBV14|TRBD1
TGCGCCAGCAGCCAAGTGACAGGGGCAGACTATGGCTACACCTTC
CASSQVTGADYGYTF
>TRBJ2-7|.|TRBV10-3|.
TGTGCCATCAGTGTCGGGGGTGTAAACTACGAGCAGTACTTC
CAISVGGVNYEQYF
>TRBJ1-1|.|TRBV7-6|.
TGTGCCAGCAGCTCAAGGGGGGGGAACACTGAAGCTTTCTTT
CASSSRGGNTEAFF
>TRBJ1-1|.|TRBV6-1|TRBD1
TGTGCCAGCAGTGACGGGACAGGGGGAACGGGAACTGAAGCTTTCTTT
CASSDGTGGTGTEAFF
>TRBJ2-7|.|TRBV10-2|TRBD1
TGCGCCAGCAGTGATTGGACAGGGGTATACGAGCAGTACTTC
CASSDWTGVYEQYF